The T cell receptor beta chain described here comes from a study of T-cell reconstitution after alpha-beta-depleted transplantation in children (dated by TCRdb to 2015 to 2016). Context from the whole study: T-cell immune reconstitution after TCRalphabeta/CD19-depleted allogeneic hematopoietic cell transplantation in children was quantitatively tracked in the study by means of TCR repertoire profiling. General findings and caveats noted by the study authors: The apparently early recovery of alphabetaT-cell counts about two months after transplant reportedly depended on only several hundred rapidly expanded clones that came from non-depleted graft cells. In some patients, high TCRbeta diversity at day 60 was attributed to recipient T cells and intrathymic progenitors that had survived conditioning. Over subsequent months, a decline in hyperexpanded clone frequencies was noted, and after one year, T-cell counts and TCRbeta diversity were mostly ascribed to newly produced T cells.

Receptors were amplified or captured by PCR. The run used an Illumina HiSeq 2500. To normalize quantification of the TCRbeta repertoire, the TCR libraries were built with molecular barcoding that relied on unique molecular identifiers. The public reads were reprocessed in TCRdb via fastp at Q25 and MiXCR, keeping in-frame beta chains. Rows with one shared CDR3 protein collapse into an entry with the most common genes and DNA. This sample holds 17,000 or so distinct CDR3 sequences; under 15% were observed only once. Of the sample, about two thirds is held by the ten largest clones. The treatment or condition label, as the study defines it: allogeneic hematopoietic cell transplantation with graft depleted of TCRalphabeta T cells and CD19 B cells. TCRalphabeta/CD19-depleted allogeneic hematopoietic cell grafts were given to the transplant recipients, all of whom were children. Spanning cysteine to phenylalanine, the CDR3 consists of 17 amino acids. Solely the CDR3 DNA is kept, with 51 bases framed from the first base. Reading the germline V gene (reference sequence) gives CDR1 SGHKS and CDR2 YYEKEE. Relative to germline, V is missing 0 bases and J is missing 4 bases, with 6 bases of the junction outside any gene match.

This clonotype was seen more than once but under ten times. Its cognate antigen has yet to be identified. The input lacks base qualities; no much larger clone sits a single base away. The sample consisted of PBMCs, mostly from graft donor cells, taken 180 days after TCRalphabeta/CD19-depleted stem cell transplant. The receptor chain draws on TRBV5-5 and TRBJ2-1, and TRBD2 matches 11 of the central bases. The source is a boy less than two years old who had a stem cell transplant for Wiskott-Aldrich syndrome, so the T cells may come from the graft donor. This receptor carries the CDR3 CASSLGRTSGLYNEQFF. The DNA reads TGTGCCAGCAGCTTGGGCAGGACTAGCGGGTTATACAATGAGCAGTTCTTC.